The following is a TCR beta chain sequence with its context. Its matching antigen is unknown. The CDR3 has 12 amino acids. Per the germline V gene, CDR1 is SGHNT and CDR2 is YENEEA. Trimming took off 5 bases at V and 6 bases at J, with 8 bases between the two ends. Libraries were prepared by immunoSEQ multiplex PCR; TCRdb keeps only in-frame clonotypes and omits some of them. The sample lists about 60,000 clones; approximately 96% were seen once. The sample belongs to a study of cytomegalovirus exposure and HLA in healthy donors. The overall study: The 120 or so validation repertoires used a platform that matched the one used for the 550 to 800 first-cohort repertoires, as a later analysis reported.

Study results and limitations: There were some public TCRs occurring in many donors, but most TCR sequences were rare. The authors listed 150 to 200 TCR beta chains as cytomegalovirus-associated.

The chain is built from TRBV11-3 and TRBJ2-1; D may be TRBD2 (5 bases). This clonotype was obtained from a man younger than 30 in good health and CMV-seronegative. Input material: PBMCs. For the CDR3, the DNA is TGTGCCAGCAGCCCGAGCGGCAATGAGCAGTTCTTC. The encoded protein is CASSPSGNEQFF.